The clone carrying this TCR beta chain has only a few counts. Its target is not known. The sample originates from a study of identical twins. Overall study results and limits: Beta out-of-frame twin sharing showed a weaker excess. The study based its conclusions on cross-sectional statistical analysis and did not follow the same donors.

Trimming removed 0 bases at V and 4 bases at J, with 16 bases between. This CDR3 has 15 amino acids. Per germline, CDR1 DFQATT and CDR2 SNEGSKA (reference sequence). Using its own MiXCR run on the 5' RACE reads, TCRdb lists one record per CDR3 protein. The data hold 1.5 million to 2 million distinct CDR3 sequences, with less than 35% observed a single time. The material sequenced was cord blood. The origin of this receptor is a newborn girl in good health. The V and J genes are TRBV20-1 and TRBJ2-7; possible D gene TRBD1, 5 bases. The CDR3 loop is CSARDGASPLYEQYF. CDR3 DNA: TGCAGTGCTAGAGATGGGGCGTCCCCCCTGTACGAGCAGTACTTC.